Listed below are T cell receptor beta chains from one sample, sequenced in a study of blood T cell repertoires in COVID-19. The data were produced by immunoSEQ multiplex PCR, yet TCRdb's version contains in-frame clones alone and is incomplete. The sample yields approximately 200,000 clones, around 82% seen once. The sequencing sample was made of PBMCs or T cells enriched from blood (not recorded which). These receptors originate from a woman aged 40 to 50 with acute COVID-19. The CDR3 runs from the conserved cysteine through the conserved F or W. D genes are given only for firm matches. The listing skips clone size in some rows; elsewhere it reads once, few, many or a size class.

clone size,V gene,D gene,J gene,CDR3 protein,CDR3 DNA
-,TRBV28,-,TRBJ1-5,CASSLGSFSGNQPQHF,TGTGCCAGCAGTTTAGGGTCTTTCTCGGGGAATCAGCCCCAGCATTTT
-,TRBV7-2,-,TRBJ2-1,CASSLAAGYNEQFF,TGTGCCAGCAGCTTAGCGGCAGGGTACAATGAGCAGTTCTTC
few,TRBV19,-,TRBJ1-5,CASTSGQPGDQPQHF,TGTGCCAGTACCTCAGGACAGCCCGGCGATCAGCCCCAGCATTTT
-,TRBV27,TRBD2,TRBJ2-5,CASSLSSGRQETQYF,TGTGCCAGCAGTTTATCTAGCGGGAGGCAAGAGACCCAGTACTTC
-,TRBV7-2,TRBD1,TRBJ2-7,CASSFRDRVSYEQYF,TGTGCCAGCAGCTTCAGGGACAGGGTCTCCTACGAGCAGTACTTC
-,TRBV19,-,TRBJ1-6,CASSIRRGSGNSPLHF,TGTGCCAGTAGTATCCGGAGGGGTTCGGGGAATTCACCCCTCCACTTT
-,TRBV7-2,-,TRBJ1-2,CASSLGGAIYGYTF,TGTGCCAGCAGCTTGGGGGGGGCCATCTATGGCTACACCTTC
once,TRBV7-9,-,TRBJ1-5,CASSFREQPQHF,TGTGCCAGCAGCTTTCGGGAGCAGCCCCAGCATTTT
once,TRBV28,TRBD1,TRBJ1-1,CASSPTGTGGHTEAFF,TGTGCCAGCAGTCCAACGGGAACAGGGGGGCACACTGAAGCTTTCTTT
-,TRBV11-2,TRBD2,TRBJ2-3,CASSPGLAKDTQYF,TGTGCCAGCAGCCCGGGACTAGCAAAGGATACGCAGTATTTT
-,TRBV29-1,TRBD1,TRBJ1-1,CSVRPGGTEAFF,TGCAGCGTTAGACCAGGGGGCACTGAAGCTTTCTTT
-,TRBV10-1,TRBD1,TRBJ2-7,CASSEGRQGSYEQYF,TGCGCCAGCAGTGAGGGGAGACAGGGCAGCTACGAGCAGTACTTC
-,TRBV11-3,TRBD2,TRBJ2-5,CASSARRGGQETQYF,TGTGCCAGCAGCGCCCGCCGGGGGGGCCAAGAGACCCAGTACTTC
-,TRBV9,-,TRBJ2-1,CASSVAFSSDGEQFF,TGTGCCAGCAGCGTAGCCTTTTCTAGCGATGGGGAGCAGTTCTTC
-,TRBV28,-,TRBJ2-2,CASSWGGSGELFF,TGTGCCAGCAGTTGGGGGGGCTCGGGGGAGCTGTTTTTT
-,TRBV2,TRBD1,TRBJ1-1,CASGGTGGASAFF,TGTGCCAGCGGGGGGACAGGGGGCGCCTCAGCTTTCTTT
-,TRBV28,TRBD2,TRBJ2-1,CASRQWQGGAGYFF,TGTGCCAGCAGACAATGGCAGGGAGGAGCGGGGTATTTCTTC
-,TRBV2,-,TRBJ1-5,CASSDGRVSNQPQHF,TGTGCCAGCAGTGATGGCAGGGTTAGCAATCAGCCCCAGCATTTT
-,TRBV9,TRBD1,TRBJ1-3,CASSVSPGGGQGATFSGNTIYF,TGTGCCAGCAGCGTCTCACCGGGGGGAGGACAGGGGGCTACCTTCTCTGGAAACACCATATATTTT
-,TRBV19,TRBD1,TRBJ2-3,CASSNGQGTDTQYF,TGTGCCAGTAGTAACGGACAGGGCACAGATACGCAGTATTTT
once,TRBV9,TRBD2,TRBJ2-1,CASSAAGTSVNEQFF,TGTGCCAGCAGCGCAGCCGGGACTAGCGTCAATGAGCAGTTCTTC
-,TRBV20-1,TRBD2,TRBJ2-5,CSASPGGYQETQYF,TGCAGTGCTAGTCCGGGAGGGTACCAAGAGACCCAGTACTTC
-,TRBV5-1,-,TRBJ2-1,CASSSRPGDAHNEQFF,TGCGCCAGCAGCTCCAGGCCGGGAGATGCCCACAATGAGCAGTTCTTC
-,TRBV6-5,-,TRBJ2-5,CASSYGAPTQETQYF,TGTGCCAGCAGTTACGGGGCACCCACTCAAGAGACCCAGTACTTC
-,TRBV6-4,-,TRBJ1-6,CASSEGGGSSRTLHF,TGTGCCAGCAGTGAGGGGGGGGGCTCTTCGAGGACCCTCCACTTT
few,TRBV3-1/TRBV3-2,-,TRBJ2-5,CASSQPSRPKETQYF,TGTGCCAGCAGCCAACCGAGCAGGCCAAAAGAGACCCAGTACTTC
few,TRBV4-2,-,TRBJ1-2,CASSQDLRGGTNYGYTF,TGTGCCAGCAGCCAAGATCTGAGGGGGGGCACTAACTATGGCTACACCTTC
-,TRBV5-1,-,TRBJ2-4,CASSLGRAQGIQYF,TGCGCCAGCAGCCTTGGACGGGCCCAGGGCATTCAGTACTTC
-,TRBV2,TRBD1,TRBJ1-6,CATKRGPYNSPLHF,TGTGCCACCAAGAGGGGGCCCTATAATTCACCCCTCCACTTT
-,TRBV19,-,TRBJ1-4,CASRLRSWRVATNEKLFF,TGTGCCAGTAGATTAAGGTCATGGCGGGTTGCAACTAATGAAAAACTGTTTTTT
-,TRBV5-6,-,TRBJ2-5,CASSREETQYF,TGTGCCAGCAGCCGGGAAGAGACCCAGTACTTC
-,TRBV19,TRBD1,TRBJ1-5,CASRWGGTASNQPQHF,TGTGCCAGTAGGTGGGGTGGGACAGCTTCGAATCAGCCCCAGCATTTT
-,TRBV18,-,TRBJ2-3,CASSPPGHGTDTQYF,TGTGCCAGCTCACCACCGGGACATGGCACAGATACGCAGTATTTT
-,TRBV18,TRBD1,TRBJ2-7,CASSRPGQGYEQYF,TGTGCCAGCTCACGCCCGGGACAGGGGTACGAGCAGTACTTC
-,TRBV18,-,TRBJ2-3,CASSPDSLTDTQYF,TGTGCCAGCTCACCGGACTCACTCACAGATACGCAGTATTTT
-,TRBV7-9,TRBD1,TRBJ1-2,CASSLKRDSYGYTF,TGTGCCAGCAGCTTAAAAAGGGACAGCTATGGCTACACCTTC